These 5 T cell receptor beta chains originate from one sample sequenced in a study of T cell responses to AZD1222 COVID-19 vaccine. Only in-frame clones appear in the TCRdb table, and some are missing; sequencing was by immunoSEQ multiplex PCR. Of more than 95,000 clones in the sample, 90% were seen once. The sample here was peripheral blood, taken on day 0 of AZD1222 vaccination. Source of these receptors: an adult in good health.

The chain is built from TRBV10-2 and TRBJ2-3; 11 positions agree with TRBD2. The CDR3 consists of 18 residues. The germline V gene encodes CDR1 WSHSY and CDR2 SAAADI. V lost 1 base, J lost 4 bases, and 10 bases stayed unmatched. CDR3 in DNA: TGCGCCAGCAGTGAGTGGGATAGCGGGAGGGCCGGGTCAGATACGCAGTATTTT. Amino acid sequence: CASSEWDSGRAGSDTQYF.

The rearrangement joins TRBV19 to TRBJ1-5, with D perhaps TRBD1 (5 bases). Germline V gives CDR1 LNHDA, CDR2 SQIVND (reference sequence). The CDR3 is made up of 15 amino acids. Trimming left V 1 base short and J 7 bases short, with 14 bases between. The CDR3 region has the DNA TGTGCCAGTAGTATAGGGGTCCAGGGTGTCCAGCCCCAGCATTTT. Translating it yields CASSIGVQGVQPQHF.

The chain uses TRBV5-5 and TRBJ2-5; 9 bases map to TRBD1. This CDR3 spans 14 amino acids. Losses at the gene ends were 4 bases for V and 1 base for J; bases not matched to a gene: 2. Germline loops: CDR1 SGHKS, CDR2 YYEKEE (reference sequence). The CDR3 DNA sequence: TGTGCCAGCAGCGGGACAGGGATCCAAGAGACCCAGTACTTC. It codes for CASSGTGIQETQYF.

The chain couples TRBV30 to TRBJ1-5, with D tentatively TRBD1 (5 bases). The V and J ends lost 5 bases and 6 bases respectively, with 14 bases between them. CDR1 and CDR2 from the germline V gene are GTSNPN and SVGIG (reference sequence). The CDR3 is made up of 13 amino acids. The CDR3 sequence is CAWGTLRGQPQHF. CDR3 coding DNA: TGTGCCTGGGGGACCCTCCGGGGTCAGCCCCAGCATTTT.

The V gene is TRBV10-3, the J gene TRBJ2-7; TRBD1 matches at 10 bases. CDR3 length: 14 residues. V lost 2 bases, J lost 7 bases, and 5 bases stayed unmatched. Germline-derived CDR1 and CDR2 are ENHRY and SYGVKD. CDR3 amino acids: CAISEPDRGREQYF. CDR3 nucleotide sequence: TGTGCCATCAGTGAGCCAGACAGGGGGCGAGAGCAGTACTTC.